This TCR beta chain originates from a study of CD8 T cells in ankylosing spondylitis. Regarding the study as a whole: In the blood and synovial fluid of reactive arthritis, some motif variants had been previously reported. Blood of patients with ankylosing spondylitis appeared to be characterized by a TCR beta motif of eight highly homologous variants.

It was by quantitative 5'-RACE with molecular barcodes that TCR beta libraries were made. TCRdb used MiXCR to reprocess the 5' RACE reads, holding one entry per CDR3 protein. The sample lists approximately 400,000 distinct CDR3 sequences; roughly 26% were seen once. To note about this clonotype: The antigen remains undetermined.

Source material: blood, either unsorted or a sorted T cell fraction (not recorded which). This TCR was recovered from a male donor with ankylosing spondylitis.

CDR3 bases: TGTGCCAGCAGGGGTACTACGGTTTCTGAGCAGTTCTTC. The encoded protein is CASRGTTVSEQFF. This chain joins TRBV6-2 or TRBV6-3 and TRBJ2-1; D remains ambiguous. Deletions cut 6 bases from V and 9 bases from J, with 15 bases between. CDR3 size: 13 residues. Germline CDR1 and CDR2: MNHEY and SVGEGT.